Listed below are T cell receptor beta chains from one sample, sequenced in a study of blood T cells in healthy people across ages. TCRdb called the 5' RACE reads again in MiXCR, with one record for every CDR3 protein. The sample contains around 870,000 distinct CDR3 sequences, 25% to 30% of which appear only once. The sample taken for sequencing was blood. These receptors all stem from a woman older than 75 in good health. Both conserved end residues are part of each CDR3. D genes are given only for firm matches. For some rows the clone size is stated as once, few or many, or as a class when expanded; others skip it.

D gene	V gene	clone size	J gene	CDR3 DNA	CDR3 protein
NA	TRBV4-2	many	TRBJ2-5	TGTGCCAGCAGCAACCGACTTTTCGAGACCCAGTACTTC	CASSNRLFETQYF
NA	TRBV10-3	NA	TRBJ1-5	TGTGCCATCAGTGAGTCGGGGACACGCAATCAGCCCCAGCATTTT	CAISESGTRNQPQHF
NA	TRBV9	NA	TRBJ2-2	TGTGCCAGCAGCGTAAGAGCCACCGGGGAGCTGTTTTTT	CASSVRATGELFF
NA	TRBV30	many	TRBJ2-5	TGTGCCTGGAAGGGAAGCCCCAGCGAGACCCAGTACTTC	CAWKGSPSETQYF
TRBD1	TRBV7-2	NA	TRBJ1-1	TGTGCCAGCAGGGACAGGGGAAGTAGGTACACTGAAGCTTTCTTT	CASRDRGSRYTEAFF
TRBD2	TRBV6-5	many	TRBJ2-1	TGTGCCAGCAGTTACGGTTCTAGCGGGGGGACCTACAATGAGCAGTTCTTC	CASSYGSSGGTYNEQFF
NA	TRBV20-1	few	TRBJ1-1	TGCAGTGCTAGCCAAGGACGGCAGAACACTGAAGCTTTCTTT	CSASQGRQNTEAFF
TRBD1	TRBV6-6	many	TRBJ1-5	TGTGCCAGCAGTTACAACAGGGGGCAGGGGGGGAATCAGCCCCAGCATTTT	CASSYNRGQGGNQPQHF
TRBD2	TRBV3-1	NA	TRBJ2-2	TGTGCCAGCAGCCAACGTAGCGGGCAGAACACCGGGGAGCTGTTTTTT	CASSQRSGQNTGELFF
TRBD1	TRBV6-5	many	TRBJ1-1	TGTGCCAGCAGACCCCGGGACAGGGGGAGTTCTGAAGCTTTCTTT	CASRPRDRGSSEAFF
TRBD1	TRBV7-2	few	TRBJ2-2	TGTGCCAGCAGCGGGGGAGAGGGGGCTGCCGGGGAGCTGTTTTTT	CASSGGEGAAGELFF
NA	TRBV6-2/TRBV6-3	NA	TRBJ1-2	TGTACCAGCAGGGCGTATGTTGGCTACACCTTC	CTSRAYVGYTF
TRBD1	TRBV7-2	NA	TRBJ2-7	TGTGCCAGCAGCCGTTCCGGGACAGACAACTACGAGCAGTACTTC	CASSRSGTDNYEQYF
TRBD2	TRBV12-3/TRBV12-4	many	TRBJ2-5	TGTGCCAGCACTACCCGCGCGGGGGGCCAAGAGACCCAGTACTTC	CASTTRAGGQETQYF
NA	TRBV28	few	TRBJ1-2	TGTGCCAGCAGTTTTTCTCCGGAGGGCTACACCTTC	CASSFSPEGYTF
NA	TRBV6-2/TRBV6-3	many	TRBJ2-7	TGTGCCAGCAGTTACTCGATCTTAGGGAGCTCCTACGAGCAGTACTTC	CASSYSILGSSYEQYF
TRBD2	TRBV9	few	TRBJ2-3	TGTGCCAGCAGCCCAAGACTAGCGGGGGGGCGATTGGATACGCAGTATTTT	CASSPRLAGGRLDTQYF
NA	TRBV4-2	NA	TRBJ1-5	TGTGCCAGCAGCCAACGCGTCGGCAATCAGCCCCAGCATTTT	CASSQRVGNQPQHF
TRBD1	TRBV20-1	many	TRBJ2-5	TGCAGTGCCATGACAGGGCGCGAGACCCAGTACTTC	CSAMTGRETQYF
TRBD2	TRBV5-1	many	TRBJ2-7	TGCGCCAGCAGCCCGACTAGCGGAACGTGGTACGAGCAGTACTTC	CASSPTSGTWYEQYF
NA	TRBV5-1	NA	TRBJ2-5	TGCGCCAGCAGCTCCCCAGGGTTAAGGGAGACCCAGTACTTC	CASSSPGLRETQYF
NA	TRBV20-1	many	TRBJ2-3	TGCAGTGCCCAGGATGGTGGCACAGATACGCAGTATTTT	CSAQDGGTDTQYF
NA	TRBV29-1	NA	TRBJ1-1	TGCAGCGTTGACTCACAGGGACTAAGGAACACTGAAGCTTTCTTT	CSVDSQGLRNTEAFF
NA	TRBV2	NA	TRBJ1-2	TGTGCCAGCAACTCCGGACAGTCCTTCTATGGCTACACCTTC	CASNSGQSFYGYTF
TRBD2	TRBV4-1	few	TRBJ2-3	TGCGCCAGCAGAAATAGCGGGGGGGCCGGAGATACGCAGTATTTT	CASRNSGGAGDTQYF
TRBD1	TRBV7-2	many	TRBJ2-3	TGTGCCAGCAGCTCACAGGGGGTTACGCAGTATTTT	CASSSQGVTQYF
NA	TRBV7-2	many	TRBJ1-6	TGTGCCAGCAGCTTAGTGCTTCCCAGGGACCCTTATTCACCCCTCCACTTT	CASSLVLPRDPYSPLHF
NA	TRBV15	many	TRBJ1-2	TGTGCCACCAGCAGAGAAAGGCAGAGCGGGTATGGCTACACCTTC	CATSRERQSGYGYTF
NA	TRBV5-1	many	TRBJ1-2	TGCGCCAGCAGATTGGGTACAGGAGTGAACTATGGCTACACCTTC	CASRLGTGVNYGYTF
TRBD2	TRBV4-3	many	TRBJ2-1	TGCGCCAGCAGCCAAGAGCGGGGGGGATACAATGAGCAGTTCTTC	CASSQERGGYNEQFF
NA	TRBV10-3	NA	TRBJ2-3	TGTGCCAGCAGTGGAGGACAAAACCACGGCACAGATCCGCAGTATTTT	CASSGGQNHGTDPQYF
TRBD1	TRBV30	many	TRBJ2-7	TGTGCCTGGAAGCAAACTTTGACCAGGACAGGGGGCGGGTACGAGCAGTACTTC	CAWKQTLTRTGGGYEQYF
NA	TRBV12-3/TRBV12-4	many	TRBJ1-1	TGTGCCAGCAAGCCGACCAGGGAAGCGTATGCTTTCTTT	CASKPTREAYAFF
TRBD2	TRBV2	NA	TRBJ2-3	TGTGCCAGCATGCGGGACTACTCCACAGATACGCAGTATTTT	CASMRDYSTDTQYF
TRBD1	TRBV30	few	TRBJ2-6	TGTGCCTGGAGAACTACAGGGGTGGGCGGGGCCAACGTCCTGACTTTC	CAWRTTGVGGANVLTF
NA	TRBV24-1	few	TRBJ2-2	TGTGCCACCAGTGGCGACAGCCGATTATCGAACACCGGGGAGCTGTTTTTT	CATSGDSRLSNTGELFF
TRBD1	TRBV7-2	many	TRBJ1-1	TGTGCCAGCAGCTTAACAGGGGCGATGCCGAGAGCTTTCTTT	CASSLTGAMPRAFF
NA	TRBV6-1	NA	TRBJ2-2	TGTGCCAGCAGTGAGCCCTTTGGGGGACGGGGGAAGACCGGGGAGCTGTTTTTT	CASSEPFGGRGKTGELFF
TRBD2	TRBV6-1	many	TRBJ2-5	TGTGCCAGCAGACCCACCGGGGGGAGGGGAGAGACCCAGTACTTC	CASRPTGGRGETQYF
TRBD2	TRBV10-3	many	TRBJ2-3	TGTGCCATCAGTGACAAAGCGGGACCCTCTAGCACAGATACGCAGTATTTT	CAISDKAGPSSTDTQYF
NA	TRBV25-1	few	TRBJ2-3	TGTGCCAGCAGTGAAAGACAGCTAGGGGATACGCAGTATTTT	CASSERQLGDTQYF